This record concerns one TCR delta chain sequence. Within its sample, this clone is large (0.1 to 1%). Its antigen target is currently unknown. No much larger clonotype is one base removed from it; base qualities were not supplied. After removal of 3 bases from V and 4 bases from J, the junction retains 11 bases not matched to a gene. From the germline V gene, CDR1 is GEAIGNYY and CDR2 is EKD. From its cysteine to its phenylalanine, the CDR3 spans 18 amino acids. Of the read, only the CDR3 DNA is kept; its 54 bases are in frame from base 1. TCRdb lists the instrument as Illumina MiSeq. After TCRdb called clones again from the public reads with CATT, rows with identical DNA were merged. The sample profile shows under 3,500 delta-chain clones; about half of them were found once. Together, the top ten hold approximately 16% of the sample. This entry comes from a study of gamma-delta chains in newborns, infants, children (dated by TCRdb to the late 2010s). Regarding the study in general: According to the study title, microbial exposure causes polyclonal expansion of innate gammadelta T cells right after birth. The study investigated how microbial exposure shaped innate gammadelta T cell populations in human newborns immediately after birth.

The receptor comes from a child who received the measles vaccine. Recombination linked TRDV2 to TRDJ2, with TRDD3 identical over 12 junction bases. Sequenced input: blood. The CDR3 region has the sequence CACDGLEVLGDTTAQLFF. The base sequence is TGTGCCTGTGACGGTTTAGAAGTACTGGGGGATACGACAGCACAACTCTTCTTT.